Presented here are 20 T cell receptor beta chains from one specimen sequenced in a study of cytomegalovirus exposure and HLA in healthy donors. The PCR had 60 Vbeta and 13 Jbeta primers. Repertoires were generated with immunoSEQ multiplex PCR, while TCRdb's copy carries only in-frame clones and drops some. The data hold roughly 250,000 clones, with about four fifths observed a single time. Sample: PBMCs. The receptors were gathered from a woman in her thirties or forties in good health and CMV-seropositive.

The chain uses TRBV5-4 and TRBJ2-1; D gene uncertain. The V end was cut by 4 bases, the J end by 7 bases, with 6 bases between. CDR3 length: 11 amino acids. The germline gives CDR1 SGHNT, CDR2 YYREEE (reference sequence). The CDR3 loop is CASSARNEQFF. The CDR3 nucleotides read TGTGCCAGCAGCGCTAGGAATGAGCAGTTCTTC.

J is TRBJ2-7 and V is TRBV7-9; TRBD2 matches at 10 bases. The germline V gene encodes CDR1 SEHNR and CDR2 FQNEAQ (reference sequence). The CDR3 has 16 residues. V lost 0 bases and J lost 7; bases outside the gene matches: 9. The CDR3 region is CASSLARASGSWEQYF. DNA of the CDR3: TGTGCCAGCAGCTTAGCGCGGGCTAGCGGGAGTTGGGAGCAGTACTTC. Full variable domain (remainder filled in from reference TRBV7-9 and TRBJ2-7): DTGVSQNPRHKITKRGQNVTFRCDPISEHNRLYWYRQTLGQGPEFLTYFQNEAQLEKSRLLSDRFSAERPKGSFSTLEIQRTEQGDSAMYLCASSLARASGSWEQYFGPGTRLTVT.

The chain recombines TRBV4-1 with TRBJ2-5, with TRBD1 identical over 7 bases. Germline loops: CDR1 MGHRA, CDR2 YSYEKL. The V gene end was trimmed by 1 base and the J gene end by 2 bases; junction bases not matched to a gene: 7. The CDR3 extends over 16 amino acids. CDR3 sequence: CASSQVFGTDQETQYF. CDR3 DNA: TGCGCCAGCAGCCAAGTCTTCGGGACAGATCAAGAGACCCAGTACTTC.

Comments on this clone: The sample carries other DNA sequences with the same CDR3. This sequence joins TRBV30 and TRBJ1-1, with D possibly matching TRBD1 (5 bases). Looked up from germline, CDR1 is GTSNPN and CDR2 is SVGIG (reference sequence). The CDR3 covers 13 residues. V was shortened by 0 bases and J by 1 base, with 6 bases between the two germline ends. CDR3 loop: CAWSVQGNTEAFF. The CDR3 DNA follows: TGTGCCTGGAGTGTCCAGGGGAACACTGAAGCTTTCTTT.

This clone was picked up a small number of times. DNA for the CDR3: TGTGCCAGCAGTCCCCGAGGGACAGGGGATAGAGCTTTCTTT. This codes for CASSPRGTGDRAFF. The chain is built from TRBV27 and TRBJ1-1; 10 nucleotides agree with TRBD1. This CDR3 contains 14 residues. In germline, CDR1 is MNHEY, CDR2 SMNVEV (reference sequence). V dropped 5 bases and J dropped 10; count of bases not matched to a gene: 10.

The chain uses TRBV4-3 and TRBJ2-3; 9 nucleotides align to TRBD2. Losses at the gene ends were 0 bases for V and 2 bases for J; bases not matched to a gene: 9. The CDR3 is 18 residues long. In germline, CDR1 is LGHNA, CDR2 YSLEER. DNA for the CDR3: TGCGCCAGCAGCCAAGATCTAACTAGCGGGTTCATCACAGATACGCAGTATTTT. This codes for CASSQDLTSGFITDTQYF.

In its sample, this clone was seen once. The chain recombines TRBV5-1 with TRBJ2-3; D not resolved. Per the germline V gene, CDR1 is SGHRS and CDR2 is YFSETQ. The CDR3 runs to 14 residues. Deletions cut 0 bases from V and 3 bases from J, with 8 bases between. The CDR3: CASSLAETTDTQYF. The CDR3 DNA sequence: TGCGCCAGCAGCTTGGCGGAGACGACAGATACGCAGTATTTT.

This chain links TRBV7-9 with TRBJ1-4; D is possibly TRBD1 (6 bases). The V and J ends lost 3 bases and 3 bases respectively, with 11 bases between them. Germline CDR1 SEHNR, CDR2 FQNEAQ (reference sequence). This CDR3 spans 15 amino acids. The CDR3 sequence: CASSLQGTSNEKLFF. The CDR3 nucleotides read TGTGCCAGCAGCTTGCAGGGGACATCTAATGAAAAACTGTTTTTT.

The chain employs TRBV13 and TRBJ2-7, with 9 bases identical to TRBD2. The germline V gene encodes CDR1 PRHDT and CDR2 FYEKMQ (reference sequence). The CDR3 totals 15 residues. J lost 2 bases, V lost 4 bases, and 6 bases had no gene match. Here the CDR3 DNA reads TGTGCCAGCAGCTACCGAGCGGGAGGCACCTACGAGCAGTACTTC. Translation gives CASSYRAGGTYEQYF.

This chain joins TRBV5-1 and TRBJ1-3; 7 nucleotides agree with TRBD1. J gave up 6 bases and V 0 bases, and 3 bases lay outside the gene matches. The CDR3 sequence is 14 residues long. From germline, CDR1 is SGHRS and CDR2 YFSETQ. CDR3 nucleotide sequence: TGCGCCAGCAGCTTGGGAGGGGGCGTAAACACCATATATTTT. This codes for CASSLGGGVNTIYF. Full variable domain (rest looked up from reference TRBV5-1 and TRBJ1-3): KAGVTQTPRYLIKTRGQQVTLSCSPISGHRSVSWYQQTPGQGLQFLFEYFSETQRNKGNFPGRFSGRQFSNSRSEMNVSTLELGDSALYLCASSLGGGVNTIYFGEGSWLTVV.

This rearrangement joins TRBV11-2 to TRBJ2-7; possibly TRBD1 for D (6 bases). The CDR3 runs to 14 residues. Trimming cost V 1 base and J 2 bases, with 9 bases left between them. Germline-derived CDR1 and CDR2 are SGHAT and FQNNGV. CDR3 protein: CASSLGTVPYEQYF. The CDR3 DNA sequence: TGTGCCAGCAGCTTAGGGACAGTACCCTACGAGCAGTACTTC.

The chain is built from TRBV12-2 and TRBJ1-2. TRBV12-2 is listed as a pseudogene. CDR3 length: 17 amino acids. In DNA form, the CDR3 reads TGTGCAAGTCGCTCTGGTTTTGGGGAGGGGCAGATCTATGGCTACACCTTC. It codes for CASRSGFGEGQIYGYTF.

In its sample, this clone was seen once. The chain links TRBV6-5 to TRBJ1-5; D unclear. The CDR3 runs to 14 residues. V lost 0 bases, J lost 4 bases, and 7 bases lay in between. Germline V gene lookup returns CDR1 MNHEY and CDR2 SVGAGI. CDR3 sequence reads: CASSYSASNQPQHF. In DNA, the CDR3 is TGTGCCAGCAGTTACTCGGCCTCAAATCAGCCCCAGCATTTT.

The rearrangement links TRBV11-2 to TRBJ1-2, with a weak D call TRBD1 (5 bases). The CDR3 spans 14 residues. The germline V gene encodes CDR1 SGHAT and CDR2 FQNNGV. Trimming shortened V by 4 bases and J by 6 bases, and 15 bases separated the two germline ends. The CDR3 protein is CASSSGGQSHGYTF. CDR3 bases: TGTGCCAGCAGCTCCGGGGGTCAATCGCATGGCTACACCTTC.

The chain uses TRBV29-1 and TRBJ1-1; no firm D call. Germline V gene data show CDR1 as SQVTM and CDR2 as ANQGSEA. The V end was cut by 4 bases, the J end by 1 base, with 7 bases between. CDR3 length: 12 amino acids. The DNA of the CDR3 is TGCAGCGTTGTCCTAGCGAACACTGAAGCTTTCTTT. It is translated as CSVVLANTEAFF.

V usage is TRBV19 and J usage is TRBJ2-7; D gene ambiguous. Trimming took off 3 bases at V and 0 bases at J, with 6 bases between the two ends. The CDR3 is made up of 13 amino acids. CDR1 and CDR2 (germline): LNHDA, SQIVND (reference sequence). CDR3 sequence (DNA): TGTGCCAGTAGTATTCAGGACTCCTACGAGCAGTACTTC. Protein sequence: CASSIQDSYEQYF.

The rearrangement joins TRBV6-6 to TRBJ2-5; 8 positions agree with TRBD1. There are 14 residues in the CDR3. Trimming took 6 bases from V and 2 from J; bases not matched to a gene: 5. Germline lookup yields CDR1 MNHNY and CDR2 SVGAGI (reference sequence). The CDR3 here is CASRKTGDQETQYF. In nucleotides, the CDR3 is TGTGCCAGCAGGAAGACAGGGGATCAAGAGACCCAGTACTTC.

V usage is TRBV30 and J usage is TRBJ1-3; 11 bases match TRBD1. Germline CDR1 is GTSNPN and CDR2 is SVGIG (reference sequence). J gave up 8 bases and V 7 bases, and 10 bases lay outside the gene matches. The CDR3 is 14 residues long. The CDR3 nucleotides read TGTGCCTCCAGAACCGGACAGGGGGCTTACACCATATATTTT. Protein sequence: CASRTGQGAYTIYF.

The chain uses TRBV25-1 and TRBJ2-5; D might be TRBD1 (5 bases). The CDR3 is 15 amino acids. From germline, CDR1 is MGHDK and CDR2 SYGVNS. V dropped 2 bases and J dropped 0 bases, with 10 bases sitting between them. CDR3 in amino acids: CASSETRQYQETQYF. In nucleotides, the CDR3 is TGTGCCAGCAGTGAAACCCGACAGTACCAAGAGACCCAGTACTTC.

The rearrangement joins TRBV19 to TRBJ2-1; TRBD2 agrees at 14 bases. Looked up from germline, CDR1 is LNHDA and CDR2 is SQIVND (reference sequence). The CDR3 contains 16 residues. The ends lost 2 bases at V and 9 bases at J; junction bases unmatched: 6. DNA for the CDR3: TGTGCCAGTAGTATACGGACTAGCGGGAGGTCGGGTGAGCAGTTCTTC. Protein sequence: CASSIRTSGRSGEQFF.